This is a list of T cell receptor beta chains from one sample in a study of blood T cell repertoires in COVID-19. The protocol was immunoSEQ multiplex PCR, while the TCRdb copy is restricted to in-frame clones and leaves out a portion. The profile shows some 180,000 clones, 80% of them singletons. The sample comprised peripheral blood. The receptors were gathered from a man between 60 and 75 years old with acute or convalescent COVID-19. Both conserved end residues are part of each CDR3. The D gene is left open where the match is weak.

. | TRBJ1-4 | TRBV21-1 | CASSPRVDGNEKLFF
TRBD1 | TRBJ1-1 | TRBV19 | CASSLPGGGTEAFF
. | TRBJ2-1 | TRBV14 | CASSHPGVILNEQFF
TRBD1 | TRBJ2-1 | TRBV4-3 | CASSLQGNEQFF
. | TRBJ2-7 | TRBV5-1 | CASSLGLRIRVDEQYF
TRBD1 | TRBJ1-5 | TRBV19 | CASIPDREGNQPQHF
. | TRBJ1-3 | TRBV3-1/TRBV3-2 | CASSLGVLTTFGNTIYF
TRBD1 | TRBJ1-1 | TRBV19 | CASSMGPLNRGRRVNTEAFF
. | TRBJ2-5 | TRBV7-3 | CASSLGWGDRPAQETQYF
. | TRBJ1-4 | TRBV7-2 | CASSLVRMAGEKLFF
. | TRBJ1-5 | TRBV19 | CASKNGRENQPQHF
TRBD1 | TRBJ1-1 | TRBV29-1 | CSVHRDRENTEAFF
TRBD2 | TRBJ2-4 | TRBV2 | CASVPKGASGTAKNIQYF
. | TRBJ2-2 | TRBV6-4 | CASSDSGGNTGELFF
. | TRBJ2-3 | TRBV12-3/TRBV12-4 | CASSLTYTDTQYF
. | TRBJ2-5 | TRBV5-1 | CASSLGPGAGGQETQYF
. | TRBJ2-1 | TRBV6-1 | CASSELVGDNEQFF
TRBD2 | TRBJ2-7 | TRBV14 | CASSQVLNLSGGDYEQYF
TRBD2 | TRBJ2-7 | TRBV6-6 | CASSPRLAGGSYEQYF
TRBD2 | TRBJ2-1 | TRBV9 | CASSLEGTSGVPSYNEQFF
. | TRBJ1-2 | TRBV6-4 | CASSDSYSGYGYTF
TRBD1 | TRBJ1-3 | TRBV30 | CAWSIPGQGGTGNTIYF
. | TRBJ1-5 | TRBV3-1/TRBV3-2 | CASSEGISNQPQHF
TRBD2 | TRBJ2-1 | TRBV29-1 | CSVDHLAGAITYNEQFF
. | TRBJ1-2 | TRBV3-1/TRBV3-2 | CASSPGRGRYGYTF
. | TRBJ2-7 | TRBV4-1 | CASSQDSGSSYEQYF
. | TRBJ1-2 | TRBV2 | CASSRTEAYGYTF
. | TRBJ2-3 | TRBV5-1 | CASSLSGLEDTQYF
TRBD2 | TRBJ2-2 | TRBV5-1 | CASSLNPAGGTGELFF
. | TRBJ1-4 | TRBV6-1 | CASSEARGAGRREKLFF
. | TRBJ1-6 | TRBV25-1 | CASTSRGSYNSPLHF
. | TRBJ2-7 | TRBV27 | CASSPSGGHLSYEQYF
. | TRBJ1-5 | TRBV30 | CAWSYGENQPQHF
. | TRBJ2-7 | TRBV4-1 | CASSQDTQIPYEQYF
TRBD2 | TRBJ2-7 | TRBV5-8 | CASSLYGGEQYF
TRBD2 | TRBJ2-2 | TRBV18 | CASSPASGGNTGELFF
TRBD1 | TRBJ2-2 | TRBV27 | CASTTWGMGQGAIGELFF
. | TRBJ2-5 | TRBV6-1 | CASSDSVGGRETQYF
. | TRBJ2-1 | TRBV2 | CASSAFAGLSSYNEQFF
TRBD2 | TRBJ2-5 | TRBV9 | CASSVGERGGQSETQYF
TRBD2 | TRBJ2-3 | TRBV7-2 | CASSLRVKLAGGQSDTQYF
TRBD1 | TRBJ1-2 | TRBV5-1 | CASSLLAGTGNYGYTF
. | TRBJ1-2 | TRBV6-5 | CASSYEGAWSYTF
. | TRBJ2-1 | TRBV21-1 | CASSTARPSSYNEQFF
. | TRBJ2-1 | TRBV7-3 | CASSSNYNEQFF
. | TRBJ1-4 | TRBV2 | CASRPTGGPGEKLFF
. | TRBJ1-2 | TRBV6-5 | CASSYAGYQGYTF
TRBD2 | TRBJ2-5 | TRBV6-1 | CASSVAGGALRETQYF
. | TRBJ1-2 | TRBV6-2/TRBV6-3 | CASSDAYRMSYTF
. | TRBJ1-5 | TRBV7-2 | CASSPGLSNQPQHF
TRBD1 | TRBJ1-5 | TRBV23-1 | CASSQSEGGMVRQGSDQPQHF
. | TRBJ1-3 | TRBV19 | CASKIRGSSLGNTIYF
. | TRBJ2-1 | TRBV6-5 | CASTSTLENEQFF
. | TRBJ2-1 | TRBV18 | CASSHNERLESPHNEQFF